These 21 T cell receptor beta chains came from one sample sequenced in a study of T cells in Graves' hyperthyroidism and ophthalmopathy. The investigators amplified TCR beta CDR3 regions from RNA transcripts. With the HTBI primer set, the TCR CDR3 went through a first round of RT-PCR. TCRdb used MiXCR to reprocess the multiplex PCR reads, holding one entry per CDR3 protein. The table has about 510,000 distinct CDR3 sequences, 46% seen once. The sample comprised peripheral blood or thyroid tissue (not recorded which). The receptors stem from an adult woman with Graves' disease, either hyperthyroidism or ophthalmopathy (not recorded which).

The table lists this clonotype with many counts. The chain recombines TRBV11-2 with TRBJ2-3; D gene unclear. In germline, CDR1 is SGHAT, CDR2 FQNNGV. V lost 10 bases, J lost 5 bases, and 19 bases lay in between. This CDR3 has 14 amino acids. The CDR3, as DNA: TGTGCCACCTCCAAGGCAGCGAATCTAGATACGCAGTATTTT. It encodes CATSKAANLDTQYF.

This chain links TRBV20-1 with TRBJ1-2, with a tentative D call TRBD1 (6 bases). The germline V gene encodes CDR1 DFQATT and CDR2 SNEGSKA (reference sequence). The length of the CDR3 is 12 residues. V gave up 5 bases and J gave up 2 bases, with 9 bases separating them. DNA for the CDR3: TGCAGTGCTGATGACAGGAACTATGGCTACACCTTC. Translation: CSADDRNYGYTF.

This chain uses TRBV20-1 with TRBJ1-6; TRBD1 agrees at 9 bases. The CDR3 has 14 amino acids. Trimming cost V 6 bases and J 4 bases; bases outside gene matches: 4. Germline CDR1 reads DFQATT; CDR2 reads SNEGSKA (reference sequence). DNA for the CDR3: TGCAGTGCCGGGGACAGGGCATATAATTCACCCCTCCACTTT. Translating it yields CSAGDRAYNSPLHF.

This clonotype was recorded many times. V gene TRBV14 combines with J gene TRBJ1-1, with D perhaps matching TRBD1 (5 bases). Germline CDR1 reads SGHDN; CDR2 reads FVKESK. The CDR3 has 14 residues. Trimming took 4 bases from V and 1 from J, leaving 10 bases between them. CDR3: CASSPTGGNTEAFF. The CDR3 DNA sequence: TGTGCCAGCAGCCCCACCGGGGGGAACACTGAAGCTTTCTTT. Together with reference TRBV14 and TRBJ1-1, the CDR3 gives the full variable domain: EAGVTQFPSHSVIEKGQTVTLRCDPISGHDNLYWYRRVMGKEIKFLLHFVKESKQDESGMPNNRFLAERTGGTYSTLKVQPAELEDSGVYFCASSPTGGNTEAFFGQGTRLTVV.

This chain joins TRBV10-3 and TRBJ1-6, with no clear D. The CDR3 has 15 amino acids. Germline loops: CDR1 ENHRY, CDR2 SYGVKD. Trimming took 2 bases from V and 0 from J, leaving 5 bases between them. The CDR3 DNA reads as TGTGCCATCAGTGAGCGCAGCTCCTATAATTCACCCCTCCACTTT. Protein product: CAISERSSYNSPLHF.

This clonotype was detected ten times or more. The chain is built from TRBV20-1 and TRBJ1-1; D not certain. This CDR3 spans 15 amino acids. Trimming removed 0 bases from V and 0 bases from J, with 11 bases in between. Germline lookup yields CDR1 DFQATT and CDR2 SNEGSKA (reference sequence). DNA for the CDR3: TGCAGTGCTAGAGATCTTGTGAGACTGAACACTGAAGCTTTCTTT. Encoded protein: CSARDLVRLNTEAFF.

A note on this clonotype: The junction does not match germline at one end; this may be a read error. The chain has TRBV15 and TRBJ2-5; 8 nucleotides agree with TRBD1. The CDR3 length is 14 residues. Germline V gives CDR1 LNHNV, CDR2 YYDKDF (reference sequence). In nucleotides, the CDR3 is TGTGCCACCAGCCGAGACAGGGGCAATCAGCCCCAGTACTTC. It translates to CATSRDRGNQPQYF.

The V and J genes are TRBV2 and TRBJ2-5; 9 bases are a match to TRBD1. V shed 3 bases and J 8 bases; nucleotides not matched to a gene: 4. Germline V gene lookup returns CDR1 SNHLY and CDR2 FYNNEI. The CDR3 is 13 residues long. CDR3 bases: TGTGCCAGCAGTGACACAGGGGGCTATACCCAGTACTTC. Protein product: CASSDTGGYTQYF. The whole variable domain, remainder taken from reference TRBV2 and TRBJ2-5, is EPEVTQTPSHQVTQMGQEVILRCVPISNHLYFYWYRQILGQKVEFLVSFYNNEISEKSEIFDDQFSVERPDGSNFTLKIRSTKLEDSAMYFCASSDTGGYTQYFGPGTRLLVL.

The rearrangement joins TRBV6-5 to TRBJ1-1; no firm D call. This CDR3 comprises 15 residues. V lost 0 bases, J lost 5 bases, and 13 bases lay in between. CDR1 and CDR2 (germline): MNHEY, SVGAGI. The CDR3 loop reads CASSYSSRGSTEAFF. The CDR3 DNA sequence: TGTGCCAGCAGTTACTCGAGCCGCGGGTCGACTGAAGCTTTCTTT.

The DNA for the CDR3 is TGCAGCGTTGAAGGACAGGACGTACGTGGCTACACCTTC. It translates to CSVEGQDVRGYTF. The rearrangement joins TRBV29-1 to TRBJ1-2; TRBD1 is a possible D gene (6 bases). Germline V gives CDR1 SQVTM, CDR2 ANQGSEA. This CDR3 region has 13 residues. The V end was cut by 1 base, the J end by 7 bases, with 13 bases between.

The J gene is TRBJ1-2, the V gene TRBV3-1, with D perhaps TRBD1 (6 bases). Per the germline V gene, CDR1 is LGHDT and CDR2 is YNNKEL (reference sequence). This CDR3 contains 14 residues. Between the trimmed V and J ends, which lost 4 bases and 7 bases, there was a span of 16 bases. CDR3 protein: CASSPVPGETGYTF. CDR3 DNA sequence: TGTGCCAGCAGCCCAGTCCCAGGGGAGACTGGCTACACCTTC.

This chain joins TRBV6-2 or TRBV6-3 and TRBJ2-7, with 7 bases aligning to TRBD2. J was trimmed by 3 bases and V by 5 bases; bases with no gene match: 13. The CDR3 is 16 residues long. From germline, CDR1 is MNHEY and CDR2 SVGEGT. The CDR3 nucleotides read TGTGCCAGCAGTAGAGGATGGGTACCGGGAGGCTACGAGCAGTACTTC. The encoded protein is CASSRGWVPGGYEQYF.

This chain links TRBV19 with TRBJ1-5; no clear D gene. Germline-derived CDR1 and CDR2 are LNHDA and SQIVND (reference sequence). The CDR3 totals 15 residues. Trimming removed 1 base from V and 1 base from J, with 8 bases in between. Here the CDR3 reads CASSIAPRSNQPQHF. CDR3 nucleotides: TGTGCCAGTAGTATAGCCCCTCGGAGCAATCAGCCCCAGCATTTT. The variable domain in full, with the rest retrieved from reference TRBV19 and TRBJ1-5, is DGGITQSPKYLFRKEGQNVTLSCEQNLNHDAMYWYRQDPGQGLRLIYYSQIVNDFQKGDIAEGYSVSREKKESFPLTVTSAQKNPTAFYLCASSIAPRSNQPQHFGDGTRLSIL.

This chain joins TRBV10-2 and TRBJ1-5; D gene ambiguous. Deletions cut 4 bases from V and 6 bases from J, with 7 bases between. The CDR3 is 12 amino acids. Germline CDR1 reads WSHSY; CDR2 reads SAAADI. The CDR3 nucleotides read TGCGCCAGCAGTGCCTCAATTCAGCCCCAGCATTTT. Its translation is CASSASIQPQHF.

This clonotype has at least ten counts. V and J are TRBV3-1 and TRBJ1-1; the match to TRBD1 covers 8 bases. Trimming removed 3 bases from V and 1 base from J; junction bases left unmatched: 4. The germline gives CDR1 LGHDT, CDR2 YNNKEL (reference sequence). CDR3 length equals 15 residues. CDR3 coding DNA: TGTGCCAGCAGCCAGTGGGACAGGTCGAACACTGAAGCTTTCTTT. Translated: CASSQWDRSNTEAFF.

This clonotype was recorded at least ten times. The V call is TRBV10-3, the J call TRBJ1-5; D might be TRBD1 (5 bases). Germline lookup yields CDR1 ENHRY and CDR2 SYGVKD. Trimming left V 3 bases short and J 1 base short, with 7 bases between. The CDR3 runs to 14 residues. The CDR3: CAISDQGSNQPQHF. CDR3 nucleotides: TGTGCCATCAGTGACCAGGGAAGCAATCAGCCCCAGCATTTT.

The chain employs TRBV2 and TRBJ1-5, with a tentative D call TRBD1 (5 bases). This CDR3 comprises 13 residues. Germline CDR1 and CDR2: SNHLY and FYNNEI. Trimming removed 8 bases at V and 7 bases at J, with 15 bases between. The DNA of the CDR3 is TGTGCCAGCCGGGACCTCGGACGCCAGCCCCAGCATTTT. It encodes CASRDLGRQPQHF.

The CDR3 DNA reads as TGCAGCGTTGACCGGGAGGGCCGCAATGAGCAGTACTTC. Its protein is CSVDREGRNEQYF. The genes are TRBV29-1 and TRBJ2-7; 8 bases match TRBD2. V was pared by 3 bases and J by 7 bases, with 8 bases of the junction left unmatched. The CDR3 length is 13 residues. Germline V gives CDR1 SQVTM, CDR2 ANQGSEA.

This chain connects TRBV5-1 to TRBJ2-7, with D perhaps matching TRBD1 (6 bases). V was clipped by 4 bases and J by 2 bases, with 13 bases between them. Per the germline V gene, CDR1 is SGHRS and CDR2 is YFSETQ. The CDR3 loop spans 14 amino acids. This CDR3 reads CASSVRDKPYEQYF. For the CDR3, the DNA is TGCGCCAGCAGCGTCCGGGACAAACCCTACGAGCAGTACTTC.

This clonotype was observed a handful of times. This sequence joins TRBV10-3 and TRBJ2-5, with D possibly matching TRBD1 (5 bases). Trimming pared 3 bases from V and 5 bases from J, leaving 10 bases between. The CDR3 spans 13 residues. Per germline, CDR1 ENHRY and CDR2 SYGVKD. The CDR3 is CAISDRDGETQYF. The CDR3 bases are TGTGCCATCAGTGACAGGGATGGGGAGACCCAGTACTTC.

This chain joins TRBV7-2 and TRBJ2-5, with D possibly matching TRBD1 (6 bases). With 6 bases removed from V and 9 bases from J, the gap between germline ends came to 23 bases. In germline, CDR1 is SGHTA, CDR2 FQGNSA. The CDR3 is made up of 15 amino acids. In nucleotides, the CDR3 is TGTGCCAGCAGTCCCTCCCCCAGGGCAGGACAGCCCCAGTACTTC. This encodes CASSPSPRAGQPQYF.